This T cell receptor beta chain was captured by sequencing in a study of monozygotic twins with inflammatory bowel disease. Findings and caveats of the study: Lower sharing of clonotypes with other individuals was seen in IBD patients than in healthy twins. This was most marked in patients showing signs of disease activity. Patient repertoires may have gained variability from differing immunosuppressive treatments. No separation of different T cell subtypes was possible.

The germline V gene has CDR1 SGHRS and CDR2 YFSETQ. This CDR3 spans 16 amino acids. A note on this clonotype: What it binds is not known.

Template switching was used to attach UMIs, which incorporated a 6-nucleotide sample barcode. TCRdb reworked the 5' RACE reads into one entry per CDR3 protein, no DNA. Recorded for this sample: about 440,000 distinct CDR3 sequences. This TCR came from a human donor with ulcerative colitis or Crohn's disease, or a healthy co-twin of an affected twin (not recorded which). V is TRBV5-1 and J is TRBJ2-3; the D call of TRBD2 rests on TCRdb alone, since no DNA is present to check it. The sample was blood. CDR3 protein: CASYGIAGGSTDTQYF.